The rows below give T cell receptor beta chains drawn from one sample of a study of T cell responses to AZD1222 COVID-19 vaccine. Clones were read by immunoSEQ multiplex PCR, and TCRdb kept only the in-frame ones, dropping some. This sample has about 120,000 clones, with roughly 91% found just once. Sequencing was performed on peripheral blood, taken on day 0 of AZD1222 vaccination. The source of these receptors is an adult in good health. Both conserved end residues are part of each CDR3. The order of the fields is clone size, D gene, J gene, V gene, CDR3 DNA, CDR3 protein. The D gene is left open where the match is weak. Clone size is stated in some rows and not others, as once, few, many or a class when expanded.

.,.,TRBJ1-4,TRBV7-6,TGTGCCAGCAGCTCCGTCGGCAGATTTGCAACTAATGAAAAACTGTTTTTT,CASSSVGRFATNEKLFF
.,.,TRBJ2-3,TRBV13,TGTGCCAGCAGCTTGGGGGGAGATACGCAGTATTTT,CASSLGGDTQYF
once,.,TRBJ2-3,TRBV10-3,TGTGCCATCAACCCCGGGACCCATGGGACAGATACGCAGTATTTT,CAINPGTHGTDTQYF
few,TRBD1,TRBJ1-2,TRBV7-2,TGTGCCAGCAGCTTATTACAGGGGCAGGACTATGGCTACACCTTC,CASSLLQGQDYGYTF
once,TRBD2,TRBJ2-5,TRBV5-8,TGTGCCAGCAGCGCGGGACTAGCGGGGGGGCAAGAGACCCAGTACTTC,CASSAGLAGGQETQYF
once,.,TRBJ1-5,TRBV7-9,TGTGCCAGCAGCTTAGTCCAGGGGCATGGCAATCAGCCCCAGCATTTT,CASSLVQGHGNQPQHF
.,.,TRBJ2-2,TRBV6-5,TGTGCCACCCACAGGCCCGAACCCCGTAGGGAGCTGTTTTTT,CATHRPEPRRELFF
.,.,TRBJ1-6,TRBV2,TGTGCCAGCAGCGAGATCGGGCAAACCTCTAATTCACCCCTCCACTTT,CASSEIGQTSNSPLHF
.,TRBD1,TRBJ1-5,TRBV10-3,TGTGCCACCGAAGAGGGACAGTTTAGCAATCAGCCCCAGCATTTT,CATEEGQFSNQPQHF
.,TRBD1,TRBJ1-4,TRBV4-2,TGTGCCAGCAGCCAAGCCTCGGGACAGGGGTTTATTAATGAAAAACTGTTTTTT,CASSQASGQGFINEKLFF
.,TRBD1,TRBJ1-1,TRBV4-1,TGCGCCAGCAGCCAGCGGGACAGGGGGAAAGCTTTCTTT,CASSQRDRGKAFF
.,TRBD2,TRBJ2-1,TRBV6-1,TGTGCCAGCAGTGAGTTTCTAAGGAGCGGGGGAAGCTACAATGAGCAGTTCTTC,CASSEFLRSGGSYNEQFF
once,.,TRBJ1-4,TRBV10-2,TGCGCCAGCAGTGGGAGGTTTTCGGCTAATGAAAAACTGTTTTTT,CASSGRFSANEKLFF
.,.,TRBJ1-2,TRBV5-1,TGCGCCAGCAGCTTGGGGACACAGCTCTCCGGCTACACCTTC,CASSLGTQLSGYTF
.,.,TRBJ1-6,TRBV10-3,TGTGCCATCAGTGCCGGGAAATCACCCCTCCACTTT,CAISAGKSPLHF
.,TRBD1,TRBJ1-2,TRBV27,TGTGCCAGCTCTTACCGCGGGACAGGGAATGGCTACACCTTC,CASSYRGTGNGYTF
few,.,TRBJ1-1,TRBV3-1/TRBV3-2,TGTGCCAGCAGCCAACCCGGGAGTGAAGCTTTCTTT,CASSQPGSEAFF
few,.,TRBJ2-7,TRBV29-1,TGCAGCGTTTCAACTTTCCCCCACGAGCAGTACTTC,CSVSTFPHEQYF
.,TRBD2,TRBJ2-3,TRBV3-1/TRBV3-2,TGTGCCAGCAGCAACCCGGGACTAGCGGGGGGCACCACAGATACGCAGTATTTT,CASSNPGLAGGTTDTQYF